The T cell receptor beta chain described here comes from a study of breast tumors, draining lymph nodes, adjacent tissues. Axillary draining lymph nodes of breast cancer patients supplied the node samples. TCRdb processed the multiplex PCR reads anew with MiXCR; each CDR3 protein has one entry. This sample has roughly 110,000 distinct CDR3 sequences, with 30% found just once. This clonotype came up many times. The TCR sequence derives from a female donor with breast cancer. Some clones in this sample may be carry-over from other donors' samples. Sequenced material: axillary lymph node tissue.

The CDR3 is CASIPGADTGELFF. CDR3 in DNA: TGTGCCAGCATTCCCGGGGCGGACACCGGGGAGCTGTTTTTT. The gene calls are TRBV7-9 and TRBJ2-2, with D possibly being TRBD1 or TRBD2 (5 bases each). V was clipped by 7 bases and J by 3 bases, with 12 bases between them. The CDR3 contains 14 residues. Germline CDR1 reads SEHNR; CDR2 reads FQNEAQ (reference sequence).